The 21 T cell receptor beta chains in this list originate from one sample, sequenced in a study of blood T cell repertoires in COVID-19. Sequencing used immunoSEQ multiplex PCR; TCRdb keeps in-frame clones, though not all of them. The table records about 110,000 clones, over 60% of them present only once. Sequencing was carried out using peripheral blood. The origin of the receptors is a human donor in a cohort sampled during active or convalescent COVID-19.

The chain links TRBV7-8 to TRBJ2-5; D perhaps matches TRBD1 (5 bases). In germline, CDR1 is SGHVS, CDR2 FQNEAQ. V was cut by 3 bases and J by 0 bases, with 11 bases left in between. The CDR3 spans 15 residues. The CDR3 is CASSLIKGYQETQYF. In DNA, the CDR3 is TGTGCCAGCAGCTTGATTAAGGGGTACCAAGAGACCCAGTACTTC.

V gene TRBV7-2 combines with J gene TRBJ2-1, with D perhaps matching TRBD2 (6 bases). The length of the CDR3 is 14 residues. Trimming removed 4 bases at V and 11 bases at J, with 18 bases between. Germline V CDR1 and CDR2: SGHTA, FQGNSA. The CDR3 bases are TGTGCCAGCAGCTCCCCCTGGGCTAGCGAGAAGCAGTTCTTC. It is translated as CASSSPWASEKQFF.

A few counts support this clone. The CDR3 loop is CASSNVRVREKLFF. The CDR3 region has the DNA TGTGCCAGCAGCAACGTCCGGGTCCGCGAAAAACTGTTTTTT. The chain links TRBV7-9 to TRBJ1-4; D is ambiguous. The CDR3 is 14 amino acids. Germline CDR1 SEHNR, CDR2 FQNEAQ (reference sequence). V gave up 5 bases and J gave up 8 bases, with 15 bases separating them.

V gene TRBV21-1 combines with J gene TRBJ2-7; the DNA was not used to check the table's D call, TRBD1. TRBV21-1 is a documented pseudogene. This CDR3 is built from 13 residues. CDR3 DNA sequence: TGTGCCAGCAGCCGCGGGACAGCCTACGAGCAGTACTTC. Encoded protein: CASSRGTAYEQYF.

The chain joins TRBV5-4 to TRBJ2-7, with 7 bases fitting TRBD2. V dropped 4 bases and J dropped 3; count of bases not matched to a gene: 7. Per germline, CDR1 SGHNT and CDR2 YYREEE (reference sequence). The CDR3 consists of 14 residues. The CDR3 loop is CASSQGLENYEQYF. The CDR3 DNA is TGTGCCAGCAGCCAAGGACTAGAAAACTACGAGCAGTACTTC.

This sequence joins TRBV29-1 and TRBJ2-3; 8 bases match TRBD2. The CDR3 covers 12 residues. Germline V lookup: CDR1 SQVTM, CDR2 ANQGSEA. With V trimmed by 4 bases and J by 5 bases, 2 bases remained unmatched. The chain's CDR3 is CSVAGGIDTQYF. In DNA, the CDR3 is TGCAGCGTTGCGGGAGGGATAGATACGCAGTATTTT.

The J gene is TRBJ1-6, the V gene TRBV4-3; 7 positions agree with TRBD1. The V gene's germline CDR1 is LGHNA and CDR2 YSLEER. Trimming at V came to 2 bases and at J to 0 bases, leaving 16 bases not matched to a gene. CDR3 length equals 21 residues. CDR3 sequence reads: CASSQKPTGAGSSSYNSPLHF. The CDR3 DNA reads TGCGCCAGCAGCCAAAAGCCTACAGGGGCGGGATCGAGCTCCTATAATTCACCCCTCCACTTT.

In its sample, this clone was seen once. The CDR3 DNA follows: TGTGCCAGCCGGGGGACCCGCGACACCGGGGAGCTGTTTTTT. Translating it yields CASRGTRDTGELFF. This chain uses TRBV7-8 with TRBJ2-2; TRBD2 might be the D (6 bases). The ends were cut back, 8 bases at V and 3 bases at J, with 13 bases in the middle. CDR1 is SGHVS, CDR2 FQNEAQ, per germline. The CDR3 contains 14 residues.

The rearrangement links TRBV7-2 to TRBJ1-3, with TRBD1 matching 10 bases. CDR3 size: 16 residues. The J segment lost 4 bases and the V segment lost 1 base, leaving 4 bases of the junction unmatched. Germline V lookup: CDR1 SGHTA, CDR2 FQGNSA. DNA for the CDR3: TGTGCCAGCAGCTTAGGGACAGGGGGTGGGGGAAACACCATATATTTT. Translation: CASSLGTGGGGNTIYF. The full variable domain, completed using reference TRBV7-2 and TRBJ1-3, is GAGVSQSPSNKVTEKGKDVELRCDPISGHTALYWYRQSLGQGLEFLIYFQGNSAPDKSGLPSDRFSAERTGGSVSTLTIQRTQQEDSAVYLCASSLGTGGGGNTIYFGEGSWLTVV.

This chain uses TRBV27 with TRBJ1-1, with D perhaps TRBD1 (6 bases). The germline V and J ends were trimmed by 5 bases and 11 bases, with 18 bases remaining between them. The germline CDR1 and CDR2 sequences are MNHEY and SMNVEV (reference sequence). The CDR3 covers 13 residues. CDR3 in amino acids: CASSRVMGAEAFF. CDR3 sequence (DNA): TGTGCCAGCAGTAGGGTTATGGGGGCCGAGGCTTTCTTT.

The CDR3 DNA sequence: TGTGCCAGCAGCCAAGACCTGCACAGGGCCCTCGAGCAGTACTTC. Its protein product is CASSQDLHRALEQYF. This rearrangement joins TRBV14 to TRBJ2-7, with D possibly matching TRBD1 (6 bases). Germline V CDR1 and CDR2: SGHDN, FVKESK. The CDR3 covers 15 residues. V was clipped by 0 bases and J by 6 bases, with 15 bases between them.

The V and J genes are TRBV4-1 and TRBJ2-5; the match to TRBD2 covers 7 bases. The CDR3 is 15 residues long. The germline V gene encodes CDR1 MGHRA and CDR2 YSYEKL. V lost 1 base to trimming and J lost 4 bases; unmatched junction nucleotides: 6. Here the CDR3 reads CASSQAPGRRETQYF. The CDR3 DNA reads TGCGCCAGCAGCCAAGCACCCGGGAGGCGAGAGACCCAGTACTTC.

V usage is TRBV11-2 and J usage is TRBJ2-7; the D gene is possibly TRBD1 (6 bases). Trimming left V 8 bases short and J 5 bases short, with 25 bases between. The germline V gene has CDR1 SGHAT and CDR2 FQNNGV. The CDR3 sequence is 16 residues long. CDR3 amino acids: CASVPPRGRRSHEQYF. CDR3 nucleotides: TGTGCCAGCGTCCCCCCCAGGGGAAGGAGATCCCACGAGCAGTACTTC.

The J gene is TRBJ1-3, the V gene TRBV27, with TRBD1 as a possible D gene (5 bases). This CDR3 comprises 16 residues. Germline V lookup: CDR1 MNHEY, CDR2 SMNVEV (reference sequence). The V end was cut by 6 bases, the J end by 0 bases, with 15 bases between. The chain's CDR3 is CASRRTGKSSGNTIYF. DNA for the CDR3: TGTGCCAGCAGGCGAACAGGCAAAAGCTCTGGAAACACCATATATTTT.

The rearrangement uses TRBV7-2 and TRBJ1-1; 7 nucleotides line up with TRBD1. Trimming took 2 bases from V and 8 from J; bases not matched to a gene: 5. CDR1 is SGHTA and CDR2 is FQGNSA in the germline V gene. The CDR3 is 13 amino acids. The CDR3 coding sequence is TGTGCCAGCAGCTTACAACCGGGACAGGAAGCTTTCTTT. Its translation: CASSLQPGQEAFF.

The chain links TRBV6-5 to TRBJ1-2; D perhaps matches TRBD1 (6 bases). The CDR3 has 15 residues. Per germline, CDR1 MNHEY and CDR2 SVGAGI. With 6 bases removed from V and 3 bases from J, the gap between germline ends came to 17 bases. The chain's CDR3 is CASSSRTVNYYGYTF. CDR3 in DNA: TGTGCCAGCAGCTCACGGACAGTCAATTACTATGGCTACACCTTC.

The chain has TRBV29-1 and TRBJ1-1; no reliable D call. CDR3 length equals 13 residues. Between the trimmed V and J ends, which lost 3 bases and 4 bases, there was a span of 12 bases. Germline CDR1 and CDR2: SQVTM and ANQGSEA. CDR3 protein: CSVDLGVGTEAFF. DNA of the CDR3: TGCAGCGTTGATCTCGGGGTTGGCACTGAAGCTTTCTTT.

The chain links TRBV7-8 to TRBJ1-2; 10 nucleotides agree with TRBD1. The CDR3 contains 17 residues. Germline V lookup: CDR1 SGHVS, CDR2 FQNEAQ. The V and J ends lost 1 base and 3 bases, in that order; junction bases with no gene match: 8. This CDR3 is CASSLEILGTGDYGYTF. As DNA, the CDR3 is TGTGCCAGCAGCTTAGAAATCTTAGGGACAGGGGACTATGGCTACACCTTC.

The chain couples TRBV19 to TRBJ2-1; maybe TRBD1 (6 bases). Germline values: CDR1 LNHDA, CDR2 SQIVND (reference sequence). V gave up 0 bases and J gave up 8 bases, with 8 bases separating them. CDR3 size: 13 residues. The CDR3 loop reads CASSIEQGHEQFF. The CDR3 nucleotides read TGTGCCAGTAGTATAGAACAGGGCCATGAGCAGTTCTTC.

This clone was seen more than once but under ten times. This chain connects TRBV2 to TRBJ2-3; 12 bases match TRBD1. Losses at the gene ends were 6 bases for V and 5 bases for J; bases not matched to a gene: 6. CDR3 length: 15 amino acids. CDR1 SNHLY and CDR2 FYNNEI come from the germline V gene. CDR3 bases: TGTGCCAGCAGGATGGGACAGGGGGCGGGAGATACGCAGTATTTT. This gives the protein CASRMGQGAGDTQYF.

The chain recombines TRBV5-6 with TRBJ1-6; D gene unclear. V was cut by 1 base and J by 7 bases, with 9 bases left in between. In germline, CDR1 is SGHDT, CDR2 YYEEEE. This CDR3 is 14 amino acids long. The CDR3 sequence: CASSLNSRNSPLHF. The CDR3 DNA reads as TGTGCCAGCAGCTTGAACAGCCGAAATTCACCCCTCCACTTT.